Listed below are T cell receptor beta chains from one sample, sequenced in a study of cytomegalovirus exposure and HLA in healthy donors. The method was immunoSEQ multiplex PCR; TCRdb's version includes in-frame clones alone and lacks a portion of them. Of 100,000 to 150,000 clones in the sample, approximately 77% are singletons; the top ten hold approximately 0.94%. The sequencing input was PBMCs. These receptor sequences come from a woman aged 55-70 years in good health and CMV-seronegative. Each CDR3 is given with its conserved first and last residue. D genes are given only for firm matches.

V gene	D gene	J gene	CDR3 DNA	CDR3 protein
TRBV19	TRBD2	TRBJ2-7	TGTGCCAGTAGTTCACGGACTAGGTACGAGCAGTACTTC	CASSSRTRYEQYF
TRBV5-6	.	TRBJ2-5	TGTGCCAGCAGGCGGGACAGCCTGGGAGAGACCCAGTACTTC	CASRRDSLGETQYF
TRBV7-9	TRBD1	TRBJ2-1	TGCGCCAGCAGCCCAACAGGGGGAACACTCAATGAGCAGTTCTTC	CASSPTGGTLNEQFF
TRBV5-1	TRBD2	TRBJ2-3	TGCGCCAGCACCCCGGGGACTAGCGGGAGGGAAGATACGCAGTATTTT	CASTPGTSGREDTQYF
TRBV28	TRBD1	TRBJ1-1	TGTGCCAGCAGTTACAGGGGGATGAACACTGAAGCTTTCTTT	CASSYRGMNTEAFF
TRBV30	.	TRBJ2-3	TGTGCCTGGAGTGTACAACAGACAGATACGCAGTATTTT	CAWSVQQTDTQYF
TRBV4-1	.	TRBJ1-2	TGCGCCAGCAGCCAACTTGCAGGCAACTATGGCTACACCTTC	CASSQLAGNYGYTF
TRBV6-5	.	TRBJ1-1	TGTGCCAGCGTAGCGGCGTCGGCTCGGAGCACTGAAGCTTTCTTT	CASVAASARSTEAFF
TRBV5-1	TRBD1	TRBJ1-1	TGCGCCAGCAGCTGGGGACAGGGATTCACTGAAGCTTTCTTT	CASSWGQGFTEAFF
TRBV9	.	TRBJ1-4	TGTGCCAGCAGCGTAGGGGGGACTAATGAAAAACCGTTTTTT	CASSVGGTNEKPFF
TRBV2	TRBD1	TRBJ1-2	TGTGCCAGCAGTAATCCGGGACAGGGGGGAAAGGAACGATATGGCTACACCTTC	CASSNPGQGGKERYGYTF
TRBV2	.	TRBJ1-4	TGTGCCAGCAGTGAAGGTCATCAGGGTGTTAAACTGTTTTTT	CASSEGHQGVKLFF
TRBV5-1	TRBD1	TRBJ1-6	TGCGCCAGCAGCGCAACTGGACAGGGGAATTCACCCCTCCACTTT	CASSATGQGNSPLHF
TRBV11-2	.	TRBJ1-5	TGTGCCAGCAGCCCGACAGTCGGCAACAATCAGCCCCAGCATTTT	CASSPTVGNNQPQHF
TRBV5-4	TRBD2	TRBJ2-3	TGTGCCAGCAGCTTGGCTGGACTAGTAGGAGATACGCAGTATTTT	CASSLAGLVGDTQYF
TRBV11-2	.	TRBJ2-6	TGTGCCAGCGGGCCCCTCCGGGGGGCCAACGTCCTGACTTTC	CASGPLRGANVLTF
TRBV4-1	.	TRBJ1-5	TGCGCCAGCAGCCAAGAACCACAGGTCAGTGGCAGCAATCAGCCCCAGCATTTT	CASSQEPQVSGSNQPQHF
TRBV5-1	.	TRBJ1-2	TGCGCCAGCAGCACGGACTGGGACTATGGCTACACCTTC	CASSTDWDYGYTF
TRBV28	.	TRBJ2-7	TGTGCCAGCACTAAGGAGTTGCCCTACGAGCAGTACTTC	CASTKELPYEQYF
TRBV6-1	.	TRBJ1-5	TGTGCCAGCAGACCTGACGGACTCAATCAGCCCCAGCATTTT	CASRPDGLNQPQHF